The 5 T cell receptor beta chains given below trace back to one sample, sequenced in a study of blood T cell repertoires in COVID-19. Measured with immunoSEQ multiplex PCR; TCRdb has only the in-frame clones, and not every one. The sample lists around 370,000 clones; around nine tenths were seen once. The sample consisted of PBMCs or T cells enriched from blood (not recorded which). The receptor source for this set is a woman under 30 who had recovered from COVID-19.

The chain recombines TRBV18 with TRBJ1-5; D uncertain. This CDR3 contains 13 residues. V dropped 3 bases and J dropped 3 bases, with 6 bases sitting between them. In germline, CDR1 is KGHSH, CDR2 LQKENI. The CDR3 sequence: CASSPGNNQPQHF. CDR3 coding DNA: TGTGCCAGCTCACCCGGTAACAATCAGCCCCAGCATTTT. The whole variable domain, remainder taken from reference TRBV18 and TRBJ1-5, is NAGVMQNPRHLVRRRGQEARLRCSPMKGHSHVYWYRQLPEEGLKFMVYLQKENIIDESGMPKERFSAEFPKEGPSILRIQQVVRGDSAAYFCASSPGNNQPQHFGDGTRLSIL.

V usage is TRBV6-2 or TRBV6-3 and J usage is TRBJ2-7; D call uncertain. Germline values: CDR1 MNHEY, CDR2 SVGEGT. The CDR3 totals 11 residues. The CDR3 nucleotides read TGTGCCAGCAGTTATGGGCAAGTCGTATGGGTC. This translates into CASSYGQVVWV.

CDR3 DNA: TGTGCCAGCAGCGTGTCGCAGAACAGGGTAGGCGAGCAGTACTTC. It specifies CASSVSQNRVGEQYF. This rearrangement joins TRBV9 to TRBJ2-7; tentative D call: TRBD1 (6 bases). Germline V gene lookup returns CDR1 SGDLS and CDR2 YYNGEE. Between the trimmed V and J ends, which lost 2 bases and 6 bases, there was a span of 18 bases. CDR3 length: 15 amino acids.

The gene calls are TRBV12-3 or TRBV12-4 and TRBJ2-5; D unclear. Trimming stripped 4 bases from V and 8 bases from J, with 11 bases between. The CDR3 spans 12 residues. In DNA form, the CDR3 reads TGTGCCAGCAGTTGGGTGGGCCCCACCCAGTACTTC. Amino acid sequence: CASSWVGPTQYF.

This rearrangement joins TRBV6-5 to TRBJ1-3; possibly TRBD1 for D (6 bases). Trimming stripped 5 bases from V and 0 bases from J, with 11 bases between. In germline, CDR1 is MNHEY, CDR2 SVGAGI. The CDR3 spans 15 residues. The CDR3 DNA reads TGTGCCAGCAGTCGGGACAAATACTCTGGAAACACCATATATTTT. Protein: CASSRDKYSGNTIYF.